The present entry profiles one TCR beta chain with its context. Its antigen is undetermined. The data derive from a study of Ad26.COV2.S vaccination and SARS-CoV-2 variants. Study information: Recipients of Ad26.COV2.S got it intramuscularly, once or twice 56 days apart.

In germline, CDR1 is MNHNY, CDR2 SVGAGI (reference sequence). V lost 7 bases, J lost 4 bases, and 4 bases stayed unmatched. The CDR3 is 14 amino acids. TCRdb's copy holds only in-frame clones and misses some; the assay was immunoSEQ multiplex PCR. Here the sample spans around 270,000 clones, 87% being singletons. Study findings and constraints: Higher spike-specific TCR breadth was found in vaccine recipients than in placebo recipients.

This sample's treatment: over 15 received Ad26.COV2.S at low or high dose, single or two shots; about five received placebo; per-sample allocation not given. Specimen acquisition occurred on day 63 following the initial vaccine or placebo injection. An adult donor aged 18-55 years was enrolled in Boston. Its platform was an Ad26 vector, and its expressed antigen was Wuhan-strain SARS-CoV-2 spike. The sequence was obtained from a person aged 18-60 years who received the Ad26.COV2.S COVID-19 vaccine or a placebo. The sequenced sample was peripheral blood, obtained in a trial of Ad26.COV2.S vaccine versus placebo. V and J are TRBV6-6 and TRBJ2-2, with TRBD1 identical over 9 bases. The CDR3 DNA reads as TGTGCCAGCAACGAACAGGGGGCCACCGGGGAGCTGTTTTTT. Amino acids: CASNEQGATGELFF.